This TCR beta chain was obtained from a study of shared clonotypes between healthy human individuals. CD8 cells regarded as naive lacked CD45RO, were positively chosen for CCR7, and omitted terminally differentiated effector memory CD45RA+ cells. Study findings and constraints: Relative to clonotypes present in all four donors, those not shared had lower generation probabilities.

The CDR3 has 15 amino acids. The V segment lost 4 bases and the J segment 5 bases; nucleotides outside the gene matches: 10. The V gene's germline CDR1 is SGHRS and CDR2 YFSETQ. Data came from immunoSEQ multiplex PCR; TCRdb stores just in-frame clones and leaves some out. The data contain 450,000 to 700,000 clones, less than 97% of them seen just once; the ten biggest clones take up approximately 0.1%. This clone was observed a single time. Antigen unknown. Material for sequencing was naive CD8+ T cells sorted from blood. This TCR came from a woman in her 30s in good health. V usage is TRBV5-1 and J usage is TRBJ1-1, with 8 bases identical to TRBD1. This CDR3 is CASSPKQGARTEAFF. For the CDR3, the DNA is TGCGCCAGCAGCCCCAAGCAGGGGGCGAGAACTGAAGCTTTCTTT.